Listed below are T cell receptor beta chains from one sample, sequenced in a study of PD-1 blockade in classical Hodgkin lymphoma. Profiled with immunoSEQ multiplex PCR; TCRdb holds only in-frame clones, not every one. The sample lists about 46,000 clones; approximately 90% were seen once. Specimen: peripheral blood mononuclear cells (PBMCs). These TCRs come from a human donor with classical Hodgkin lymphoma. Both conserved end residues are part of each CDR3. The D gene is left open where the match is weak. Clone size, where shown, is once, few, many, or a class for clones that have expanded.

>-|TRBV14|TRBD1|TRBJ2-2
TGTGCCAGCAGCCAGATCCCGGGACAGGGGGCACGCACCGGGGAGCTGTTTTTT
CASSQIPGQGARTGELFF
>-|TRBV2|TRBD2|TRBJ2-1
TGTGCCAGCAGACTAGCGGGAGGGGAATTCAATGAGCAGTTCTTC
CASRLAGGEFNEQFF
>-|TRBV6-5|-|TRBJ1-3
TGTGCCAGCAGTGCTGGAAACACCATATATTTT
CASSAGNTIYF
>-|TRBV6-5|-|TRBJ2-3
TGTGCCAGCAGTCAAGTGGTGGCAGATACGCAGTATTTT
CASSQVVADTQYF
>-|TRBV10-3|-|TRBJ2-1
TGTGCCATCAGTGAGGACTCGGTGGCTGTCAATGAGCAGTTCTTC
CAISEDSVAVNEQFF
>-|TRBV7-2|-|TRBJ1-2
TGTGCCAGCAGCTTATCTAACCCAGGAGCAGCGGGAGGCTACACCTTC
CASSLSNPGAAGGYTF
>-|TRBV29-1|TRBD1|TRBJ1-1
TGCAGCGTTAAACAGGGGATAAACACTGAAGCTTTCTTT
CSVKQGINTEAFF
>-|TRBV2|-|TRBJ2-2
TGTGCCAGCAGTGGCTGGCCCGGGGAGCTGTTTTTT
CASSGWPGELFF
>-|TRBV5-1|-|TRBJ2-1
TGCGCCAGCAGCTTGGACGGCTCGAGCTCCTACAATGAGCAGTTCTTC
CASSLDGSSSYNEQFF
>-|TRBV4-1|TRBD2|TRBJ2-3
TGCGCCAGCAGCCAAGATACAACTAGCGGGGGGGGAGTTGGTGTCACGCAGTATTTT
CASSQDTTSGGGVGVTQYF
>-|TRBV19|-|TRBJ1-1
TGTGCCAGTAGTGGACGGCGGTTAGACACTGAAGCTTTCTTT
CASSGRRLDTEAFF
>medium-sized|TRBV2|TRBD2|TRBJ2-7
TGTGCCAGGGGGAGGGGTGTTACCTACGAGCAGTACTTC
CARGRGVTYEQYF
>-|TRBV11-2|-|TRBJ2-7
TGTGCCAGCAGCTTAGTAGGAGGGGAAATCTCCTCCGAGCAGTACTTC
CASSLVGGEISSEQYF
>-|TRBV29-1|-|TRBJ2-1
TGCAGCGTTGGGGGACACAACTACAATGAGCAGTTCTTC
CSVGGHNYNEQFF
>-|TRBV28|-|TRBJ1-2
TGTGCCAGCAGATGGGGGGGTGGCTACACCTTC
CASRWGGGYTF
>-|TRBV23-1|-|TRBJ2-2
TGCGCCAGTCCAGAGGGTAGGGAGCTGTTTTTT
CASPEGRELFF
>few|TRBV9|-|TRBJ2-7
TGTGCCAGCAGCGTAGTCGGCGGAGTCGGGACGGAAGAGCAGTACTTC
CASSVVGGVGTEEQYF
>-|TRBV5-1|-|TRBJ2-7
TGCGCCAGCAGCTTGACTAGCCGAGCCTACGAGCAGTACTTC
CASSLTSRAYEQYF
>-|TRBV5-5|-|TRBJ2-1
TGTGCCAGCAGCCCCCGAGATAGGTACAATGAGCAGTTCTTC
CASSPRDRYNEQFF
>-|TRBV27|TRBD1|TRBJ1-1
TGTGCCAGCAGTAACCGCGTCGGGACAGGGGGTCGGGCTGAAGCTTTCTTT
CASSNRVGTGGRAEAFF
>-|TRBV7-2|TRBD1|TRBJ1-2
TGTGCCAGCAGCAGAGGGACAGGGGACTTTTACTATGGCTACACCTTC
CASSRGTGDFYYGYTF
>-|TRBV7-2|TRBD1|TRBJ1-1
TGTGCCAGCAGCCGACAGGGGGGGAACACTGAAGCTTTCTTT
CASSRQGGNTEAFF
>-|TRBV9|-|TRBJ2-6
TGTGCCAGCAGTCCTTCGACTAAGTTTTGGGGTGGGTCTGGGGCCAACGTCCTGACTTTC
CASSPSTKFWGGSGANVLTF
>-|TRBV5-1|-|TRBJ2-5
TGCGCCAGCAGCTCGGGACCTCCTCAGGAGACCCAGTACTTC
CASSSGPPQETQYF
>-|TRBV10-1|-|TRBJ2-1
TGCGCCAGCAGTGAGACCAGAGTTGGGCAGTTCTTC
CASSETRVGQFF
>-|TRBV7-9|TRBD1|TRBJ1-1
TGTGCCAGCAGCTGGGGGGACAGCACTGAAGCTTTCTTT
CASSWGDSTEAFF
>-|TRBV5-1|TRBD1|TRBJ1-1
TGCGCCAGCAGCGTGGGACAGGGGGCTGGCACTGAAGCTTTCTTT
CASSVGQGAGTEAFF
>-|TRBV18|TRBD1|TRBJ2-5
TGTGCCAGCTCCCTCCGGCAGGGGGCAGGAGAGACCCAGTACTTC
CASSLRQGAGETQYF
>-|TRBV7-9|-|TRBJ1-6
TGTGCCAGCAGCCGCAGCAATTCACCCCTCCACTTT
CASSRSNSPLHF
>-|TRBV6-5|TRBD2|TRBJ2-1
TGTGCCAGCAGTTACTCGGCGGGAGGGCCCAACAATGAGCAGTTCTTC
CASSYSAGGPNNEQFF
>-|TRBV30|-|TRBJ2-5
TGTGCCTGGAGTCGACTTCCCGGCGAGACCCAGTACTTC
CAWSRLPGETQYF
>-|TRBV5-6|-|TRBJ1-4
TGTGCCAGCAGCTTCCCGACAAATGAAAAACTGTTTTTT
CASSFPTNEKLFF
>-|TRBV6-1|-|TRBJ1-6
TGTGCCAGCAGCGATGGGTCCTCGACAAATTCACCCCTCCACTTT
CASSDGSSTNSPLHF
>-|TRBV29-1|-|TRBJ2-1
TGCAGCGCCCGACAGCTAGGGGGTGAGCAGTTCTTC
CSARQLGGEQFF
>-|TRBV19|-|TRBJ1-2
TGTGCCAGTAGTGTCCCAGGGAGTTACTATGGCTACACCTTC
CASSVPGSYYGYTF
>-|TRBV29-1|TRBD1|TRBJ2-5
TGCAGCGTTGAAAAGGGGGCCCAAGAGACCCAGTACTTC
CSVEKGAQETQYF
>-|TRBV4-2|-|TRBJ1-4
TGTGCCAGCAAAGGGGCAACAACTAATGAAAAACTGTTTTTT
CASKGATTNEKLFF
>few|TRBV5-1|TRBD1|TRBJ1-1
TGCGCCAGCAGCCCTGGGACAGGGGGGAACACTGAAGCTTTCTTT
CASSPGTGGNTEAFF
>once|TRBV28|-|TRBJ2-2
TGTGCCAGCAGTTTATGGGAGGGGACCACCGGGGAGCTGTTTTTT
CASSLWEGTTGELFF
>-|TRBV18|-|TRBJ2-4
TGTGCCAGCTCACCAGTGGGGGACATTCAGTACTTC
CASSPVGDIQYF
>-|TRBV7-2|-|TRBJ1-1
TGTGCCAGCAGCTTTTCCGGTAACACTGAAGCTTTCTTT
CASSFSGNTEAFF
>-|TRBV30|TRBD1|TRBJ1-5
TGTGCCTGGAGGCCGGGACAGGGAGTTAATCAGCCCCAGCATTTT
CAWRPGQGVNQPQHF
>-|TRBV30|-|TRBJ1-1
TGTGCCTGGAGTAGGAACAGGAACACTGAAGCTTTCTTT
CAWSRNRNTEAFF
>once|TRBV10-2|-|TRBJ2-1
TGCGCCAGCAGTCACATGAGGGTTAGCTCCTACAATGAGCAGTTCTTC
CASSHMRVSSYNEQFF
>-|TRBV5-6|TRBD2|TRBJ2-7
TGTGCCAGCAGCCCCTTTGCTAGCGGGTCCCCCTACGAGCAGTACTTC
CASSPFASGSPYEQYF
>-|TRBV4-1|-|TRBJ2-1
TGCGCCAGCAGCCAACCACCAGGGGGAGGGGCTAGTGAGCAGTTCTTC
CASSQPPGGGASEQFF
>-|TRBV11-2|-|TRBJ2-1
TGTGCCAGCAGCCCGGAGGACAATGAGCAGTTCTTC
CASSPEDNEQFF
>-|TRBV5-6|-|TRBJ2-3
TGTGCCAGCAGCTTGGAAAGTGCAGATACGCAGTATTTT
CASSLESADTQYF
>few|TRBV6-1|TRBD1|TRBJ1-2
TGTGCCAGCAGTGGCTCTGCAGGGGGAGATGGCTACACCTTC
CASSGSAGGDGYTF
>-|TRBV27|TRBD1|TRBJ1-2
TGTGCCAGCAGACAGGGGGCTGGCTACACCTTC
CASRQGAGYTF
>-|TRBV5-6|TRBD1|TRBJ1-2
TGTGCCAGCACCTCTGGGACAGGGGGCTATGGCTACACCTTC
CASTSGTGGYGYTF
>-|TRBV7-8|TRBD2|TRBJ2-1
TGTGCCAGCAGCCCCTACCGGCGGGAGGGTTACAATGAGCAGTTCTTC
CASSPYRREGYNEQFF
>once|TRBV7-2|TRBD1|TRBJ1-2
TGTGCCAGCAGCTTATCCCACAGGGGAAGTAACTATGGCTACACCTTC
CASSLSHRGSNYGYTF
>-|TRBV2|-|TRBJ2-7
TGTGCCAGCATCGGAGTGGGTAACGGGAGTAAAAACGAGCAGTACTTC
CASIGVGNGSKNEQYF
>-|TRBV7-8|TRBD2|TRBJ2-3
TGTGCCAGCAGCTCGAATTACGGGAGGGCGGGCACAGATACGCAGTATTTT
CASSSNYGRAGTDTQYF
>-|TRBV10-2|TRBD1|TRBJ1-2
TGCGCCAGCAGGGGCGTCGGACAGGACTATGGCTACACCTTC
CASRGVGQDYGYTF